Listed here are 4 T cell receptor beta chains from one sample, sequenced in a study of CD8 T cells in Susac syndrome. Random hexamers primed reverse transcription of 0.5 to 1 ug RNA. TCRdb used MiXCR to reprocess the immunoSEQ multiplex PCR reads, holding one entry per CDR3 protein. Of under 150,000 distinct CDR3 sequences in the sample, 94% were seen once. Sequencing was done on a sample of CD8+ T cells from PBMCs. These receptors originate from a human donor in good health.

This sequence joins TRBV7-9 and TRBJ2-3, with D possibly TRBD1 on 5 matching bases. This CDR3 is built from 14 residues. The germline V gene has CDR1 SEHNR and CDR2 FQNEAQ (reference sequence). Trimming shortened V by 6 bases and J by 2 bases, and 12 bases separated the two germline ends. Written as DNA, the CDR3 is TGTGCCAGCAGTCAGGGTCCCAACACAGATACGCAGTATTTT. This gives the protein CASSQGPNTDTQYF. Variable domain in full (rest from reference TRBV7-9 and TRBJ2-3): DTGVSQNPRHKITKRGQNVTFRCDPISEHNRLYWYRQTLGQGPEFLTYFQNEAQLEKSRLLSDRFSAERPKGSFSTLEIQRTEQGDSAMYLCASSQGPNTDTQYFGPGTRLTVL.

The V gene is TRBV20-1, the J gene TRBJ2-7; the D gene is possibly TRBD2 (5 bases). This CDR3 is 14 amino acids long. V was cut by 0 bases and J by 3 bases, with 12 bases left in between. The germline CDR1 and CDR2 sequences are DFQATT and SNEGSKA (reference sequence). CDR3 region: CSARDLDEGYEQYF. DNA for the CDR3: TGCAGTGCTAGAGATCTAGACGAGGGCTACGAGCAGTACTTC.

The CDR3 reads CAIAGLYNEQFF. The CDR3 coding sequence is TGTGCCATCGCCGGGTTATACAATGAGCAGTTCTTC. J is TRBJ2-1 and V is TRBV2; D gene unclear. Germline loops: CDR1 SNHLY, CDR2 FYNNEI. Trimming removed 10 bases at V and 4 bases at J, with 11 bases between. CDR3 size: 12 residues.

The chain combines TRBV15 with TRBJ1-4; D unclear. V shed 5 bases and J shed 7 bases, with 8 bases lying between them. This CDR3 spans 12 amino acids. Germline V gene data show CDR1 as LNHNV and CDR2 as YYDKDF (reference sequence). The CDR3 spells CATSFSLEKLFF. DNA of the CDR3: TGTGCCACCAGCTTCTCTCTTGAAAAACTGTTTTTT.